The 18 T cell receptor beta chains in this list originate from one sample, sequenced in a study of beta chain features in type 1 diabetes. The whole isolated RNA underwent reverse transcription, so sequencing captured expressed TCRB transcripts. The method was immunoSEQ multiplex PCR; TCRdb's version includes in-frame clones alone and lacks a portion of them. The sample has under 950,000 clones, 15% to 20% seen once. The sequenced material came from naive CD4+ T cells from blood. These receptors originate from a woman between 18 and 29 years old in good health.

The J gene is TRBJ1-4, the V gene TRBV7-9; perhaps TRBD1 as D (5 bases). The CDR3 length is 18 residues. Germline values: CDR1 SEHNR, CDR2 FQNEAQ (reference sequence). V was trimmed by 0 bases and J by 2 bases, leaving 16 bases between them. In nucleotides, the CDR3 is TGTGCCAGCAGCTTAGCGCGGAGAGGGACTGTGACTAATGAAAAACTGTTTTTT. This codes for CASSLARRGTVTNEKLFF.

In DNA form, the CDR3 reads TGTGCCAGCAGCCCGACTAGCGGGAACCTCGAGCAGTACTTC. Protein product: CASSPTSGNLEQYF. This chain links TRBV27 with TRBJ2-7; 11 bases map to TRBD2. The CDR3 is 14 residues long. V trimming: 6 bases; J trimming: 6 bases; junction bases outside the gene matches: 7. CDR1 and CDR2 from the germline V gene are MNHEY and SMNVEV (reference sequence).

The V gene is TRBV18, the J gene TRBJ1-4; tentative D call: TRBD1 (5 bases). The V end lost 3 bases, the J end lost 0 bases, and 11 bases lay between the germline ends. Germline CDR1 reads KGHSH; CDR2 reads LQKENI. This CDR3 region has 16 residues. The CDR3 loop is CASSPGQGATNEKLFF. The CDR3 nucleotides are TGTGCCAGCTCACCGGGGCAGGGTGCAACTAATGAAAAACTGTTTTTT.

This clone was seen more than once but under ten times. An end of the junction does not agree with germline; a read error may underlie this. CDR3 coding DNA: TGTGCCAGCAGAGAAGTCTACGAGCAGTACTTC. Residues: CASREVYEQYF. V usage is TRBV2 and J usage is TRBJ2-7; the D is unclear. This CDR3 is 11 amino acids long. Germline assignment: CDR1 SNHLY and CDR2 FYNNEI.

The chain employs TRBV5-6 and TRBJ2-1, with D hard to call. Per the germline V gene, CDR1 is SGHDT and CDR2 is YYEEEE. This CDR3 region has 17 residues. V was pared by 3 bases and J by 0 bases, with 16 bases between. The CDR3 region has the DNA TGTGCCAGCAGCTCTTATGGCTTAAGTAGCTCCTACAATGAGCAGTTCTTC. It is translated as CASSSYGLSSSYNEQFF.

The chain employs TRBV11-2 and TRBJ2-1; TRBD1 is a possible D gene (6 bases). CDR3 length: 15 amino acids. Trimming cost V 1 base and J 5 bases, with 12 bases left between them. Germline V gene data show CDR1 as SGHAT and CDR2 as FQNNGV. CDR3 loop: CASSLGQGRHNEQFF. Written as DNA, the CDR3 is TGTGCCAGCAGCTTAGGGCAGGGGCGACACAATGAGCAGTTCTTC.

This clone was observed a handful of times. The CDR3 spells CASRGTGVSITMNTEAFF. CDR3 DNA sequence: TGTGCCAGTAGAGGGACAGGGGTTTCCATAACTATGAACACTGAAGCTTTCTTT. This chain links TRBV19 with TRBJ1-1; TRBD1 matches at 10 bases. The germline CDR1 and CDR2 sequences are LNHDA and SQIVND (reference sequence). The CDR3 has 18 residues. J was trimmed by 0 bases and V by 6 bases; bases with no gene match: 13.

This clone was seen a handful of times. Other DNA sequences in this specimen translate into the identical CDR3. The gene calls are TRBV18 and TRBJ1-1; tentative D call: TRBD1 (6 bases). CDR3 length: 13 residues. Trimming pared 3 bases from V and 4 bases from J, leaving 9 bases between. Germline CDR1 reads KGHSH; CDR2 reads LQKENI. In nucleotides, the CDR3 is TGTGCCAGCTCACCCAGGGGTGGCACTGAAGCTTTCTTT. This encodes CASSPRGGTEAFF.

The chain carries TRBV7-9 and TRBJ2-5; TRBD2 might be the D (6 bases). The J call may be mistaken, given a closer DNA end match to TRBJ2-7. This CDR3 has 17 amino acids. The germline V gene has CDR1 SEHNR and CDR2 FQNEAQ (reference sequence). CDR3 sequence: CASSLPSSAGTSYEQYF. CDR3 bases: TGTGCCAGCAGCTTACCCTCTAGCGCAGGTACCTCCTACGAGCAGTACTTC.

The V call is TRBV4-3, the J call TRBJ2-3; TRBD1 might be the D (5 bases). CDR3 length equals 13 residues. Germline V lookup: CDR1 LGHNA, CDR2 YSLEER. V was cut by 4 bases and J by 5 bases, with 10 bases left in between. CDR3 bases: TGCGCCAGCAGCCCTAGAAGGGGAGATACGCAGTATTTT. Residues: CASSPRRGDTQYF.

This clone was seen a few times. The J gene is TRBJ2-3, the V gene TRBV6-5, with 10 bases matching TRBD2. There are 15 residues in the CDR3. The germline gives CDR1 MNHEY, CDR2 SVGAGI. V lost 6 bases and J lost 3; bases outside the gene matches: 6. CDR3 loop: CASSQREGGTDTQYF. The DNA for the CDR3 is TGTGCCAGCAGCCAGCGGGAGGGGGGTACAGATACGCAGTATTTT.

This clone was seen a handful of times. The chain recombines TRBV7-9 with TRBJ2-7; 10 bases are a match to TRBD1. The CDR3 loop spans 14 amino acids. Germline V gives CDR1 SEHNR, CDR2 FQNEAQ (reference sequence). J was trimmed by 4 bases and V by 5 bases; bases with no gene match: 5. In DNA, the CDR3 is TGTGCCAGCAGCGGGGGACAGGGGAGGTACGAGCAGTACTTC. The encoded protein is CASSGGQGRYEQYF.

A few counts support this clone. The genes are TRBV18 and TRBJ2-1; TRBD2 aligns across 12 bases. The V gene's germline CDR1 is KGHSH and CDR2 LQKENI. This CDR3 spans 18 amino acids. The V segment lost 1 base and the J segment 8 bases; nucleotides outside the gene matches: 12. CDR3 amino acids: CASSPQASGRAGSDEQFF. CDR3 nucleotide sequence: TGTGCCAGCTCACCACAGGCTAGCGGGAGGGCCGGCTCCGATGAGCAGTTCTTC.

This clone was counted only a few times. The genes are TRBV18 and TRBJ2-1, with 9 bases identical to TRBD1. V lost 3 bases, J lost 5 bases, and 2 bases stayed unmatched. The CDR3 loop spans 14 amino acids. Germline CDR1 KGHSH, CDR2 LQKENI. The CDR3 reads CASSPRQGDNEQFF. The CDR3 region has the DNA TGTGCCAGCTCACCCAGACAGGGGGACAATGAGCAGTTCTTC.

The chain couples TRBV2 to TRBJ1-5; 8 positions agree with TRBD1. V lost 8 bases, J lost 2 bases, and 11 bases stayed unmatched. Germline CDR1 is SNHLY and CDR2 is FYNNEI. The CDR3 loop spans 16 amino acids. The CDR3 nucleotides are TGTGCCAGCGGGGGGACAGGATCGATTGGCAATCAGCCCCAGCATTTT. It codes for CASGGTGSIGNQPQHF.

CDR3 coding DNA: TGTGCCAGCAGCACTGGACAGGTTGGGGAGACCCAGTACTTC. Translated: CASSTGQVGETQYF. V and J are TRBV7-3 and TRBJ2-5; the match to TRBD1 covers 7 bases. CDR1 is SGHTA, CDR2 FQGTGA, per germline. Trimming took 5 bases from V and 5 from J; bases not matched to a gene: 8. The CDR3 has 14 amino acids.

This clone was found a few times. The chain joins TRBV19 to TRBJ2-7; 7 bases fit TRBD1. Trimming at V came to 4 bases and at J to 6 bases, leaving 9 bases not matched to a gene. Germline V gives CDR1 LNHDA, CDR2 SQIVND (reference sequence). The CDR3 extends over 14 amino acids. CDR3 coding DNA: TGTGCCAGTAGTACCACCGCTGACAGGGCCGAGCAGTACTTC. It specifies CASSTTADRAEQYF.

This chain joins TRBV5-4 and TRBJ2-3, with 11 positions matching TRBD2. The V gene end was trimmed by 3 bases and the J gene end by 5 bases; junction bases not matched to a gene: 5. Germline assignment: CDR1 SGHNT and CDR2 YYREEE (reference sequence). The CDR3 spans 15 residues. CDR3 DNA: TGTGCCAGCAGCTCAACTAGCGGGAGTCTAGATACGCAGTATTTT. Amino acid sequence: CASSSTSGSLDTQYF.